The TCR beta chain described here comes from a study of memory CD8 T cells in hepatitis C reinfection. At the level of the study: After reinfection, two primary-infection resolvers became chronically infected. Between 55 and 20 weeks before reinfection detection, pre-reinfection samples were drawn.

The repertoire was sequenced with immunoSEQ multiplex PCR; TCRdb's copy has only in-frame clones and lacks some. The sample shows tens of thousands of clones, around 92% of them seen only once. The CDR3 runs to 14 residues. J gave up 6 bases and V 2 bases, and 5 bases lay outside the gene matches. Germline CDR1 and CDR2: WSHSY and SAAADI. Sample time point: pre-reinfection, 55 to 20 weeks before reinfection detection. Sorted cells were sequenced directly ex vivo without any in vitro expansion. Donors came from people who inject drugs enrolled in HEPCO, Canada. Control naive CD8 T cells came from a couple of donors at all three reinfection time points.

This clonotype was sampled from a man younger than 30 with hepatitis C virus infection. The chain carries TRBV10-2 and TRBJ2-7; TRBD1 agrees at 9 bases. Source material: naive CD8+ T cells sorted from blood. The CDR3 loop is CASSEAGTGSEQYF. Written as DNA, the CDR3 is TGCGCCAGCAGTGAGGCCGGGACAGGGAGCGAGCAGTACTTC.